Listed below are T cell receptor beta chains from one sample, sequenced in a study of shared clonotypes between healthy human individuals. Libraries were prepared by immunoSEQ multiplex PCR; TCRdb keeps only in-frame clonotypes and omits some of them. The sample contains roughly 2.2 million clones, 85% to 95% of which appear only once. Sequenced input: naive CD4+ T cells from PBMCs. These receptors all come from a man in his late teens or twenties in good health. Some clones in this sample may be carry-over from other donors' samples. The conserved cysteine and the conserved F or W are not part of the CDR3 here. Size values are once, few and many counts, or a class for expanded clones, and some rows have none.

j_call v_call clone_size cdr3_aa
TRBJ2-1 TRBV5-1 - ATATSGKNNEQF
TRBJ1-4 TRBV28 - ASSPSSGLNEKLF
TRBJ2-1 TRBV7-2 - ASSFTVDNEQF
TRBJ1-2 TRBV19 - ASSDSTGGNYGYT
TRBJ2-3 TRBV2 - ASSEAYPSVGTDTQY
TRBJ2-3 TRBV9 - ASSAGLAGASDTQY
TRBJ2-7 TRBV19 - ASSIDLSRDEQY
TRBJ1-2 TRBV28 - ASSRSGLGYT
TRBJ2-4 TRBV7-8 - ASSLGSGAVKNIQY
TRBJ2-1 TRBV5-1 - ASILAGGEGEQF
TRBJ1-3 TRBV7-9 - ASSRIPKLDSGNTIY
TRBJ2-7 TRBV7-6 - ASSPRTGASYEQY
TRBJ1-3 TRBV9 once ASSVDPSSGNTIY
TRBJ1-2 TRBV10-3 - AISVEGSYGYT
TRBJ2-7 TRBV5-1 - ASSLASGNYYEQY
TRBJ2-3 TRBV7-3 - ASSLTGPVVAGITDTQY
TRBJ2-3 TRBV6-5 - ASTLYVGDTQY
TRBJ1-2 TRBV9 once ASSARRQAYGYT
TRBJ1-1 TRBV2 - ASSLGGNTEAF
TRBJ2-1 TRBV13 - ASSSPGENSEQF
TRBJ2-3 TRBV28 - ASSLAGGGYGDTQY
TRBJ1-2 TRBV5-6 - ASSFGFRGLGYGYT
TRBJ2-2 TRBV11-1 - ASSRDTGELF
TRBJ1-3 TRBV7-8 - ASSLLGNTIY
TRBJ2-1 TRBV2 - ASSALTREYNEQF
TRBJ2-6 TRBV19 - ASSIGTGLAGANVLT
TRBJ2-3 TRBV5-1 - ASRSGAAPPDTQY
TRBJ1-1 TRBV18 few ASSPRQGGMNTEAF
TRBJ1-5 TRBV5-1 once ASSLVGGLGSDQPQH
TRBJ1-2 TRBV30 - AGNSGNYGYT
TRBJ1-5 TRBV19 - ASNDRGSQPQH
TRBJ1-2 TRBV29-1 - SVEVDRGLGGYT
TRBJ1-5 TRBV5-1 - ASSENPGFVGPQH
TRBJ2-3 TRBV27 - ASSLVAGITDTQY
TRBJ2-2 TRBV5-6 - ASSLADRGNTGELF
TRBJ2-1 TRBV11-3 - ASSLELTNEQF
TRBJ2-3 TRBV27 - ASSRGAGGVLYTQY
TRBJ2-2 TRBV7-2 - ASMGIRPGELF
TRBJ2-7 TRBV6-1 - ASSEEGLGLAGYYEQY
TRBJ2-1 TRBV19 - ASTLLGGRETHEQF
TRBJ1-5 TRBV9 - ASSVRAQGQPQH
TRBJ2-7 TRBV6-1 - ASSRERTGPYEQY
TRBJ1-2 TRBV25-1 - ASSAGVYGYT
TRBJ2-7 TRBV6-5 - ASSYSTPDSAYEQY
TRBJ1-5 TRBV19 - ASMLGSNNQPQH
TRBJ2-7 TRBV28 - ASSNRGSREQY
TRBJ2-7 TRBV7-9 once ASSSRGGATSSYEQY
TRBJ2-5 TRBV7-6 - ASSPQRTGSETQY
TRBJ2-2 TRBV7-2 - ASRLDGNTGELF
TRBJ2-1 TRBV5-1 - ASSGGAGVLNEQF
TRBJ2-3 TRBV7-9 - ASSLTGGTDTQY
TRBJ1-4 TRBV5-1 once ASSFGQGGEKLF
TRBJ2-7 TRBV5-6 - ASSHRDRGYEQY
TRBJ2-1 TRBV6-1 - ASRTRNSYNEQF